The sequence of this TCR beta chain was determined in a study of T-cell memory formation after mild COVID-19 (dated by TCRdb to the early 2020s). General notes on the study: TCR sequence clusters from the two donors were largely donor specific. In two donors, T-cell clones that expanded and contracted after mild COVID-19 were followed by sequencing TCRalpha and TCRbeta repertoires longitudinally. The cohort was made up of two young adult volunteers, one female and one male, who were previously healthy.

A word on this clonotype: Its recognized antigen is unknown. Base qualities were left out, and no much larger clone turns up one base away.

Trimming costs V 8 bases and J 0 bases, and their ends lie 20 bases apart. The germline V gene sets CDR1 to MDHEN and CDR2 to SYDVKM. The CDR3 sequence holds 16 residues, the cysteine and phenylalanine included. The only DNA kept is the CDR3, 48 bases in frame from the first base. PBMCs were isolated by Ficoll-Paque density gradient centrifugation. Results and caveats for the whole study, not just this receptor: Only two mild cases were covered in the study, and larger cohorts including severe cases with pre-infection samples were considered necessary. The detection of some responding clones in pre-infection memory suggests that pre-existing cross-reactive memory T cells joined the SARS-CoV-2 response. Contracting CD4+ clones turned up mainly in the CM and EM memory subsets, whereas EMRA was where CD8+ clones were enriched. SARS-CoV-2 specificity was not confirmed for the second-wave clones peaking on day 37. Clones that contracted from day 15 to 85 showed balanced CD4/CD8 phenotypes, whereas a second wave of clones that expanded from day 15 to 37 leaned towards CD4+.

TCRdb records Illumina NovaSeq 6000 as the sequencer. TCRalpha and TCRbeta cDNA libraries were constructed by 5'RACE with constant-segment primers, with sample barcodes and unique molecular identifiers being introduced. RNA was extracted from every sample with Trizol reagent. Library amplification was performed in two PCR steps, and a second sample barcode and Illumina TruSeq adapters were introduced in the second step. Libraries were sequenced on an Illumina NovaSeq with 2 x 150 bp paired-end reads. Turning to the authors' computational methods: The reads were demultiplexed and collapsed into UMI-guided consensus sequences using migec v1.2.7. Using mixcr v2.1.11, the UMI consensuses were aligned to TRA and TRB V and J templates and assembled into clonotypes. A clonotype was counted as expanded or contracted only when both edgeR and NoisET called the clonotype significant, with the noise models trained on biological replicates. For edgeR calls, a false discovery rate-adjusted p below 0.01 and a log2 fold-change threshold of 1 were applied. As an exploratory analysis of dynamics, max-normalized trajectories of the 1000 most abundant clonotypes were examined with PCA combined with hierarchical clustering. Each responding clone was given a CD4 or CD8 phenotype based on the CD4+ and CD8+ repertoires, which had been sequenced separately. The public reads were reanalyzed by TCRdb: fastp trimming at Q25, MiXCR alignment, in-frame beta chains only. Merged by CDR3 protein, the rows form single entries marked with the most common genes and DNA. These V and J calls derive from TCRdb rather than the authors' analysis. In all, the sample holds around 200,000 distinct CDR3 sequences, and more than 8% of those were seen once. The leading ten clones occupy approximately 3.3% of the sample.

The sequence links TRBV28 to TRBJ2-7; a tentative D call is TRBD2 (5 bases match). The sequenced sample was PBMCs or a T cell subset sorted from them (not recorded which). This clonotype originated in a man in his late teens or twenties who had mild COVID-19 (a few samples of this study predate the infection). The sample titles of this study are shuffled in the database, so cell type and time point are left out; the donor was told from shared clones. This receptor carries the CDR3 CASRNSGSPISYEQYF. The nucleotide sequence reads TGTGCCAGCCGAAACTCGGGATCCCCCATCTCCTACGAGCAGTACTTC. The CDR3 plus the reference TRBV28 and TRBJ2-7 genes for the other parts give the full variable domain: DVKVTQSSRYLVKRTGEKVFLECVQDMDHENMFWYRQDPGLGLRLIYFSYDVKMKEKGDIPEGYSVSREKKERFSLILESASTNQTSMYLCASRNSGSPISYEQYFGPGTRLTVT.